The source of this TCR beta chain is a study of cytomegalovirus exposure and HLA in healthy donors. Germline V CDR1 and CDR2: SGHTA, FQGNSA. The CDR3 is 14 residues long. V lost 2 bases, J lost 0 bases, and 7 bases lay in between. A multiplex PCR was run with 60 Vbeta primers and 13 Jbeta primers. The data were produced by immunoSEQ multiplex PCR, yet TCRdb's version contains in-frame clones alone and is incomplete. Among around 300,000 clones listed, roughly 90% were seen once. The TCR originated in a woman aged 18 to 35 in good health and CMV-seronegative. The V call is TRBV7-2, the J call TRBJ1-1; D uncertain. Sequenced: PBMCs. The DNA of the CDR3 is TGTGCCAGCAGCTTATATTCCCTGAACACTGAAGCTTTCTTT. Residues: CASSLYSLNTEAFF.